This T cell receptor (beta chain) was captured in a study of CD8+ T cells in alopecia areata (dated by TCRdb to between 2018 and 2020). Some background on the complete study: To study T cell clonal expansion in alopecia areata, the researchers applied high-throughput TCRbeta sequencing to both the C3H/HeJ mouse model and human patients. Clonality in the scalp was compared among normal scalp (n=4), patchy alopecia areata scalp (n=8), and alopecia totalis/universalis scalp (n=8). Amplification of TCRbeta CDR3 regions was done by immunoSEQ multiplex PCR using 35 Vbeta forward primers and 13 Jbeta reverse primers. On the human side, TCRbeta sequencing was run on scalp tissue and on sorted CD4+ and CD8+ peripheral blood T cells from healthy controls and from alopecia areata patients with either patchy or totalis/universalis disease. RNA came from the PAXgene miRNA kit for fixed scalp, the miRNeasy kit for PBMCs, and the RNeasy kit for mouse skin. What the work shows at the level of the full study, not this receptor alone: Compared with normal scalp, lesional scalp had higher clonality and more expanded CD8+ clones, particularly in alopecia totalis/universalis, a pattern that suggests antigenic drive. Shared TCR sequences between patients were less evident than in mice, which may be partly attributable to HLA diversity in the patient population. Scalp TCR repertoire analysis is complicated because resident alphabeta T cells in normal human skin are also sequenced, whereas mouse skin is dominated by gammadelta T cells.

The library was generated by the immunoSEQ multiplex PCR assay. To provide template for TCR sequencing, every sample had RNA extracted and reverse transcribed into cDNA. First-strand cDNA was synthesized using SuperScript III with a 2:1 mix of oligo-dT and random hexamers. A synthetic immune receptor repertoire was used to assess amplification bias, and residual bias was removed computationally. In the paper's pipeline: Raw reads were preprocessed to remove errors, and CDR3 was defined according to IMGT conventions as the region from the conserved cysteine to phenylalanine. Clonality was computed as 1 minus the Shannon entropy, with the entropy normalized by log2 of the number of productive unique TCRs. Whether each scalp clone was CD4 or CD8 was inferred by checking scalp TCRbeta sequences against the CD4 and CD8 repertoires from sorted blood. TCRdb took over this immuneACCESS table, retaining in-frame rearrangements with V and J assigned. Such tables are incomplete; in checked studies, under half of the missing clones stem from an unresolved V gene, and the remainder is unexplained. The DNA was the basis for D and trimming; V, J and clone size are from that table. A total of tens of thousands of clones appear in this sample, around 59% of them only once. The ten largest account for around two fifths of the sample.

From alopecia areata patients, peripheral blood was collected along with lesional scalp punch biopsies. PBMCs were separated by density centrifugation and stained for CD3, CD4 and CD8, after which CD4+ and CD8+ T cells were sorted on a FACSAria. Alopecia areata patients who were not treated were recruited through a multicenter biomarker study. In roughly five patients from the biomarker study, the blood CD8+ T cells went through an additional sort into NKG2D-low and NKG2D-high fractions. V is cut by 4 bases and J by 4 bases, and the space between the germline ends is 14 bases. The CDR3 contains 16 residues, cysteine and phenylalanine counted. CDR3 DNA only is kept here, 48 bases in frame from base 1. The CDR1 and CDR2 encoded by the germline V gene are LGHNA and YSLEER. With regard to this clone: No antigen is known for it. Base qualities are missing; no much larger clone stands one base away.

Sequencing was carried out using NKG2D-high CD8+ T cells sorted from blood. The cell subset or site label on this specimen signifies: sorted CD8+ NKG2D-high blood T cells. The rearrangement combines TRBV4-3 with TRBJ2-6, and perhaps TRBD2 as D gene, on 5 matching bases. This receptor was taken from a human donor with alopecia areata. The bases are TGCGCCAGCAGCCCCCGCTTGGGAGCCGGGGCCAACGTCCTGACTTTC. Translated, this gives CASSPRLGAGANVLTF.